Listed here are 12 T cell receptor beta chains from one sample, sequenced in a study of blood T cells in healthy people across ages. The authors ran a second PCR of about 6 to 11 cycles using a sample-barcoded 5' primer and a J-beta primer mix. TCRdb re-called the 5' RACE reads with MiXCR, one entry per CDR3 protein. The sample includes over 950,000 distinct CDR3 sequences, roughly 51% of them seen just once. The sample taken for sequencing was blood. Every receptor here comes from a woman in her fifties or sixties in good health.

There are a few counts of this clonotype. The chain employs TRBV12-3 or TRBV12-4 and TRBJ2-5; possible D gene TRBD2, 6 bases. Matching the DNA end better, TRBJ2-7 makes the J call doubtful. This CDR3 contains 14 residues. CDR3 sequence reads: CASSPSGPTYEQYF. DNA for the CDR3: TGTGCCAGCAGTCCCAGCGGGCCTACCTACGAGCAGTACTTC.

The chain has TRBV7-2 and TRBJ1-5; D gene ambiguous. This CDR3 contains 12 residues. Trimming took 4 bases from V and 11 from J, leaving 12 bases between them. Germline values: CDR1 SGHTA, CDR2 FQGNSA. The CDR3 DNA reads TGTGCCAGCAGCTCCTCTGGTTTAGCCCAGCATTTT. Encoded protein: CASSSSGLAQHF.

This rearrangement joins TRBV5-6 to TRBJ1-6; the D gene is possibly TRBD1 (5 bases). The length of the CDR3 is 16 residues. The germline gives CDR1 SGHDT, CDR2 YYEEEE. Trimming pared 0 bases from V and 4 bases from J, leaving 11 bases between. The CDR3 DNA reads TGTGCCAGCAGCTTGGTTGGGGGAACTTATAATTCACCCCTCCACTTT. This sequence encodes CASSLVGGTYNSPLHF.

The sample holds a few counts of this clonotype. The chain has TRBV20-1 and TRBJ2-5; TRBD1 matches at 7 bases. The length of the CDR3 is 13 residues. The V gene end was trimmed by 6 bases and the J gene end by 2 bases; junction bases not matched to a gene: 6. Germline-derived CDR1 and CDR2 are DFQATT and SNEGSKA (reference sequence). CDR3 residues: CSAPRDSQETQYF. The CDR3 coding sequence is TGCAGTGCCCCAAGGGACAGTCAAGAGACCCAGTACTTC.

The chain employs TRBV7-9 and TRBJ1-6; D remains unclear. CDR3 size: 16 residues. Germline V gene sequence: CDR1 SEHNR, CDR2 FQNEAQ (reference sequence). V was trimmed by 1 base and J by 0 bases, leaving 7 bases between them. CDR3 sequence (DNA): TGTGCCAGCAGCTTAGGGGTGGGCTCCTATAATTCACCCCTCCACTTT. As protein: CASSLGVGSYNSPLHF.

CDR3 protein: CASSQSAGVRTKISPLHF. The CDR3 DNA reads as TGTGCCAGCAGCCAAAGCGCAGGGGTTCGAACCAAGATCTCACCCCTCCACTTT. This chain links TRBV14 with TRBJ1-6; D is perhaps TRBD1 (6 bases). Trimming shortened V by 2 bases and J by 10 bases, and 24 bases separated the two germline ends. Germline V gene sequence: CDR1 SGHDN, CDR2 FVKESK. The CDR3 sequence is 18 residues long.

This clonotype has only a few counts. The chain carries TRBV4-3 and TRBJ2-5; D may be TRBD2 (5 bases). The CDR3 is 15 residues long. CDR1 LGHNA and CDR2 YSLEER come from the germline V gene. The ends were cut back, 0 bases at V and 11 bases at J, with 19 bases in the middle. The CDR3 reads CASSQDPGLLSKQYF. In DNA, the CDR3 is TGCGCCAGCAGCCAAGATCCTGGACTGCTTTCGAAGCAGTACTTC.

The chain uses TRBV2 and TRBJ2-1; TRBD2 matches 8 bases. Germline V CDR1 and CDR2: SNHLY, FYNNEI. After removal of 7 bases from V and 10 bases from J, the junction contained 9 bases not matched to a gene. This CDR3 has 13 amino acids. The CDR3 DNA reads TGTGCCAGCAAAGTAGCGGGAACTTCCGAGCAGTTCTTC. Amino acid sequence: CASKVAGTSEQFF. Combining the CDR3 with reference TRBV2 and TRBJ2-1 gives the whole variable domain EPEVTQTPSHQVTQMGQEVILRCVPISNHLYFYWYRQILGQKVEFLVSFYNNEISEKSEIFDDQFSVERPDGSNFTLKIRSTKLEDSAMYFCASKVAGTSEQFFGPGTRLTVL.

The genes are TRBV18 and TRBJ2-1, with 10 bases matching TRBD2. Germline lookup yields CDR1 KGHSH and CDR2 LQKENI. With 3 bases clipped from V and 2 bases from J, the junction kept 13 bases outside the gene matches. The CDR3 is made up of 19 amino acids. The CDR3 is CASSPTLLAGAEPYNEQFF. The DNA for the CDR3 is TGTGCCAGCTCACCGACCCTCCTAGCGGGAGCGGAACCCTACAATGAGCAGTTCTTC.

The CDR3 reads CSAKGAGGHSYEQYF. CDR3 DNA: TGCAGTGCTAAGGGGGCTGGCGGGCATTCCTACGAGCAGTACTTC. V and J are TRBV20-1 and TRBJ2-7; 7 nucleotides agree with TRBD1. Germline V gives CDR1 DFQATT, CDR2 SNEGSKA (reference sequence). The CDR3 has 15 residues. Trimming cost V 4 bases and J 1 base; bases outside gene matches: 10.

This CDR3 reads CSVEDPAGGAYEQYF. The CDR3 DNA reads as TGCAGCGTTGAAGATCCGGCAGGGGGAGCTTACGAGCAGTACTTC. The chain is built from TRBV29-1 and TRBJ2-5, with TRBD1 matching over 7 bases. The assigned J gene may be wrong: the sequence end matches TRBJ2-7 better. Germline V gene data show CDR1 as SQVTM and CDR2 as ANQGSEA. This CDR3 contains 15 residues.

The CDR3 region is CASNRRRETQYF. DNA of the CDR3: TGTGCCAGCAATCGACGCCGAGAGACCCAGTACTTC. The rearrangement uses TRBV2 and TRBJ2-5; no firm D call. Trimming stripped 7 bases from V and 4 bases from J, with 10 bases between. This CDR3 region has 12 residues. Looked up from germline, CDR1 is SNHLY and CDR2 is FYNNEI. Variable domain in full (rest from reference TRBV2 and TRBJ2-5): EPEVTQTPSHQVTQMGQEVILRCVPISNHLYFYWYRQILGQKVEFLVSFYNNEISEKSEIFDDQFSVERPDGSNFTLKIRSTKLEDSAMYFCASNRRRETQYFGPGTRLLVL.